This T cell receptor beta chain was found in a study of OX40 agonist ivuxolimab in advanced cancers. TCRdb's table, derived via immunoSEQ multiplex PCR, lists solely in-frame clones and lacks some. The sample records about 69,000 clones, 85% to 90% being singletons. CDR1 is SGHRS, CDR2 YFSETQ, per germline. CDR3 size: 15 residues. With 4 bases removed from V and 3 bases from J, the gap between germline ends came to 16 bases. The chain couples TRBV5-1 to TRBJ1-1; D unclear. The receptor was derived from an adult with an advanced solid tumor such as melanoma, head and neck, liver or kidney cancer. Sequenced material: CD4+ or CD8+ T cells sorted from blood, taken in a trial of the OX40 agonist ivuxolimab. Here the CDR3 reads CASSPIPGRDTEAFF. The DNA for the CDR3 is TGCGCCAGCAGCCCTATCCCGGGAAGGGACACTGAAGCTTTCTTT.